This T cell receptor beta chain was profiled in a study of T cells in Graves' hyperthyroidism and ophthalmopathy. General study findings and limits: Ophthalmopathy prediction by the model preceded onset by a median approximately 6.9 months. Among clonotypes expanded in thyroid above 0.001, most were also found in blood.

The sample holds many counts of this clonotype. The antigen remains unidentified. TCR beta CDR3 sequences were amplified from RNA transcripts. Initially, a first-round RT-PCR of the TCR CDR3 employed the HTBI primer set. Via MiXCR, TCRdb re-called the multiplex PCR reads, giving one row per CDR3 protein. This repertoire shows about 620,000 distinct CDR3 sequences, 15% to 20% found once; its top ten account for 3.5% to 4%. Each patient was aged 18 to 65 and had newly diagnosed hyperthyroidism of under 2 months' duration. Uncontrolled infection, other autoimmune disease, pregnancy and lactation each barred patients from inclusion. Trimming took off 5 bases at V and 0 bases at J, with 8 bases between the two ends. The CDR3 spans 14 residues. Germline V gene data show CDR1 as PRHDT and CDR2 as FYEKMQ (reference sequence).

Input material: blood. The rearrangement links TRBV13 to TRBJ2-4; D possibly corresponds to TRBD2 (6 bases). This receptor was identified in a woman aged 30 to 39 with Graves' hyperthyroidism. DNA for the CDR3: TGTGCCAGCAGCCAGGGACTAGCCAAAAACATTCAGTACTTC. Translation: CASSQGLAKNIQYF.